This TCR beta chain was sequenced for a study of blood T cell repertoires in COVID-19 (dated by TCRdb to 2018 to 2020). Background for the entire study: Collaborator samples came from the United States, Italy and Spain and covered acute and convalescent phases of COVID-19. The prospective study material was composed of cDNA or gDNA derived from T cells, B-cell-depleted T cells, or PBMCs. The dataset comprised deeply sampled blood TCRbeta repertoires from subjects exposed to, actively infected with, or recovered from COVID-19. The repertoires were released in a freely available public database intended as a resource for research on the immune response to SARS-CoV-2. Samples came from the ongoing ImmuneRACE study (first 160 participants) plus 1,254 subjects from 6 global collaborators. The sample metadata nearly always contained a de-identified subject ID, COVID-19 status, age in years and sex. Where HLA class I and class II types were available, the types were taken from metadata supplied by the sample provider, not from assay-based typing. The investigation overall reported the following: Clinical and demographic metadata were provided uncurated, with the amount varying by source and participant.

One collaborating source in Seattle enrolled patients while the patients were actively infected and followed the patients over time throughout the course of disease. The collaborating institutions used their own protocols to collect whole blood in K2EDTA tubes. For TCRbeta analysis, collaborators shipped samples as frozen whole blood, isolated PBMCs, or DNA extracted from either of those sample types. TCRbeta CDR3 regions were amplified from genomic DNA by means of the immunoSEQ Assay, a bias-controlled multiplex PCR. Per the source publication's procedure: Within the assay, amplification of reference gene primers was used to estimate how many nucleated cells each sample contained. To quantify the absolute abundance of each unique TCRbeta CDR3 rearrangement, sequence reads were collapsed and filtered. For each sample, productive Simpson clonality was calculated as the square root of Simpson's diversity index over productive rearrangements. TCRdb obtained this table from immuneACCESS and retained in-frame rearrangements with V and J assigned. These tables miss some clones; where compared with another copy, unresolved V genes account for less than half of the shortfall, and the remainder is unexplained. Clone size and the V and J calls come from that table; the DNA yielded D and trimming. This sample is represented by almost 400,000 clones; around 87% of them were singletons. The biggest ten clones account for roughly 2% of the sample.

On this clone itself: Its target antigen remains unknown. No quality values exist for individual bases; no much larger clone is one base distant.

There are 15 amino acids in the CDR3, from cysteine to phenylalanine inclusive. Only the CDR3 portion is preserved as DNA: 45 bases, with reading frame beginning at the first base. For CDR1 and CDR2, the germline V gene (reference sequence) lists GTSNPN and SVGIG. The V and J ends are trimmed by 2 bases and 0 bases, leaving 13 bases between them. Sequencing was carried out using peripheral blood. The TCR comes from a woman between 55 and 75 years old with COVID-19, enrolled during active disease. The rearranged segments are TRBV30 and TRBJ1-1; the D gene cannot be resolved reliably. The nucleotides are TGTGCCTGGAGTTTGTGGGAGGGAATGAACACTGAAGCTTTCTTT. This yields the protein CAWSLWEGMNTEAFF.